This entry lists 20 T cell receptor beta chains sequenced from one sample in a study of blood T cell repertoires in COVID-19. TCRdb keeps only in-frame clones here, not all; method: immunoSEQ multiplex PCR. Of about 240,000 clones detected, roughly 90% appear once; the ten largest clones hold 6% to 9%. Material for sequencing was peripheral blood. Every receptor here comes from a man between 60 and 75 years old who had recovered from COVID-19.

The chain has TRBV25-1 and TRBJ2-5; D is perhaps TRBD2 (5 bases). Germline V gene lookup returns CDR1 MGHDK and CDR2 SYGVNS. Trimming took 4 bases from V and 5 from J, leaving 14 bases between them. The CDR3 is 14 amino acids. The CDR3 loop is CASSVSWTFETQYF. CDR3 nucleotides: TGTGCCAGCAGTGTAAGTTGGACTTTCGAGACCCAGTACTTC.

V and J are TRBV2 and TRBJ1-6, with 7 bases matching TRBD1. This CDR3 spans 19 amino acids. From germline, CDR1 is SNHLY and CDR2 FYNNEI. J was trimmed by 7 bases and V by 3 bases; bases with no gene match: 18. CDR3 DNA sequence: TGTGCCAGCAGTGATCTCAGGGGGGCGTCTCACGAATGGAATTCACCCCTCCACTTT. It translates to CASSDLRGASHEWNSPLHF.

This clone has only a few counts. The CDR3 reads CASGYPGTVLYEQYF. In DNA, the CDR3 is TGTGCCAGCGGGTACCCCGGGACAGTTCTGTACGAGCAGTACTTC. This sequence joins TRBV28 and TRBJ2-7; 7 nucleotides line up with TRBD1. Germline V gene sequence: CDR1 MDHEN, CDR2 SYDVKM. V dropped 8 bases and J dropped 4; count of bases not matched to a gene: 14. The length of the CDR3 is 15 residues.

V is TRBV5-1 and J is TRBJ1-1; 12 bases agree with TRBD1. V lost 3 bases to trimming and J lost 11 bases; unmatched junction nucleotides: 11. The CDR3 has 15 residues. Germline CDR1 reads SGHRS; CDR2 reads YFSETQ. DNA for the CDR3: TGCGCCAGCAGCTCGGGGACAGGGGGCGATTATTGGGCTTTCTTT. Translating gives CASSSGTGGDYWAFF.

The chain couples TRBV6-6 to TRBJ2-7; TRBD1 matches at 11 bases. There are 15 residues in the CDR3. J lost 3 bases, V lost 3 bases, and 4 bases had no gene match. Germline CDR1 MNHNY, CDR2 SVGAGI (reference sequence). The CDR3 coding sequence is TGTGCCAGCAGTTATCGGGGGACAGGGGGCTACGAGCAGTACTTC. It specifies CASSYRGTGGYEQYF.

CDR3 loop: CASSLEWQGGQETQYF. CDR3 DNA sequence: TGCGCCAGCAGCTTGGAGTGGCAGGGCGGACAAGAGACCCAGTACTTC. The chain joins TRBV5-1 to TRBJ2-5; tentative D call: TRBD1 (5 bases). Germline CDR1 SGHRS, CDR2 YFSETQ. Between the trimmed V and J ends, which lost 0 bases and 2 bases, there was a span of 14 bases. This CDR3 has 16 amino acids.

The chain joins TRBV7-9 to TRBJ2-7; D may be TRBD1 (5 bases). Germline V gene data show CDR1 as SEHNR and CDR2 as FQNEAQ (reference sequence). CDR3 size: 14 residues. V was clipped by 2 bases and J by 0 bases, with 8 bases between them. CDR3 coding DNA: TGTGCCAGCAGCTTAAAGGGGCCCTCCTACGAGCAGTACTTC. It specifies CASSLKGPSYEQYF.

The count of this clone is one. DNA of the CDR3: TGTGCCAGCAGCTACGGACAGGGCCGCACCGGGGAGCTGTTTTTT. Protein product: CASSYGQGRTGELFF. The chain couples TRBV3-1 (or the pseudogene TRBV3-2) to TRBJ2-2; TRBD1 matches 8 bases. The V gene end was trimmed by 5 bases and the J gene end by 4 bases; junction bases not matched to a gene: 6. The germline V gene has CDR1 LGHDT and CDR2 YNNKEL (reference sequence). The CDR3 runs to 15 residues.

The chain carries TRBV4-2 and TRBJ1-5, with 11 nucleotides matching TRBD1. CDR1 is LGHNA, CDR2 YNFKEQ, per germline. Germline trimming cut 7 bases from V and 7 bases from J; bases unmatched to any gene: 9. The CDR3 spans 15 residues. The CDR3 is CASTRGTGGGQPQHF. The CDR3, as DNA: TGTGCCAGCACCCGGGGGACAGGGGGAGGCCAGCCCCAGCATTTT.

The CDR3 loop is CASSLFGYNEQFF. Written as DNA, the CDR3 is TGTGCCAGCAGCTTGTTCGGCTACAATGAGCAGTTCTTC. The gene calls are TRBV5-6 and TRBJ2-1; D not certain. The CDR3 length is 13 residues. Germline V CDR1 and CDR2: SGHDT, YYEEEE. The V and J ends lost 1 base and 3 bases respectively, with 5 bases between them.

This chain uses TRBV24-1 with TRBJ1-5, with 11 bases identical to TRBD1. The V and J ends lost 4 bases and 4 bases, in that order; junction bases with no gene match: 5. The germline gives CDR1 KGHDR, CDR2 SFDVKD. The CDR3 length is 16 residues. The CDR3 protein is CATSEGDRGANQPQHF. The CDR3, as DNA: TGTGCCACCAGTGAAGGGGACAGGGGGGCTAATCAGCCCCAGCATTTT.

For this clone: This specimen includes other DNA sequences encoding the same CDR3. J is TRBJ2-2 and V is TRBV7-7; D gene unclear. In germline, CDR1 is SSHAT, CDR2 FNYEAQ (reference sequence). Between the trimmed V and J ends, which lost 0 bases and 4 bases, there was a span of 9 bases. The CDR3 consists of 15 residues. The CDR3 bases are TGTGCCAGCAGCTTAGCCCGCCCGGGCACCGGGGAGCTGTTTTTT. It specifies CASSLARPGTGELFF.

The genes are TRBV30 and TRBJ1-1; D is unresolved. This CDR3 comprises 12 residues. The germline gives CDR1 GTSNPN, CDR2 SVGIG (reference sequence). The V end was cut by 6 bases, the J end by 7 bases, with 15 bases between. CDR3 sequence: CACLELEGEAFF. In DNA form, the CDR3 reads TGTGCCTGCCTAGAACTGGAGGGTGAAGCTTTCTTT. Complete variable domain (other parts from reference TRBV30 and TRBJ1-1): SQTIHQWPATLVQPVGSPLSLECTVEGTSNPNLYWYRQAAGRGLQLLFYSVGIGQISSEVPQNLSASRPQDRQFILSSKKLLLSDSGFYLCACLELEGEAFFGQGTRLTVV.

The chain employs TRBV5-1 and TRBJ2-3; 8 bases agree with TRBD1. The ends lost 1 base at V and 2 bases at J; junction bases unmatched: 9. This CDR3 has 17 amino acids. Germline lookup yields CDR1 SGHRS and CDR2 YFSETQ. CDR3 coding DNA: TGCGCCAGCAGCTTGTTCTCCAGGACAGGGTACACAGATACGCAGTATTTT. It translates to CASSLFSRTGYTDTQYF.

The chain employs TRBV3-1 (or the pseudogene TRBV3-2) and TRBJ2-2, with D maybe TRBD2 (6 bases). From germline, CDR1 is LGHDT and CDR2 YNNKEL (reference sequence). With 4 bases removed from V and 2 bases from J, the gap between germline ends came to 17 bases. This CDR3 spans 17 amino acids. The CDR3 spells CASSPSIAAANTGELFF. The CDR3, as DNA: TGTGCCAGCAGCCCGTCTATAGCGGCGGCAAACACCGGGGAGCTGTTTTTT.

V and J are TRBV5-1 and TRBJ2-1; 7 bases are a match to TRBD1. The junction had 6 bases not matched to a gene; V was cut back by 0 bases and J by 6 bases. This CDR3 spans 15 amino acids. Germline V gives CDR1 SGHRS, CDR2 YFSETQ. CDR3 in amino acids: CASSLVGGNFNEQFF. CDR3 DNA: TGCGCCAGCAGCTTGGTAGGGGGCAACTTCAATGAGCAGTTCTTC.

The rearrangement joins TRBV12-5 to TRBJ2-1; 13 positions agree with TRBD2. The V gene end was trimmed by 2 bases and the J gene end by 7 bases; junction bases not matched to a gene: 8. This CDR3 is built from 17 residues. The germline V gene encodes CDR1 LGHNT and CDR2 FRNRAP. The CDR3 DNA reads TGTGCTAGTGGTTTGACTGCCACTAGCGGGGGGGAAAATGAGCAGTTCTTC. Translating gives CASGLTATSGGENEQFF.

This chain joins TRBV6-1 and TRBJ2-5; 11 nucleotides agree with TRBD1. CDR1 is MNHNS and CDR2 is SASEGT in the germline V gene. The V gene end was trimmed by 0 bases and the J gene end by 3 bases; junction bases not matched to a gene: 3. This CDR3 region has 16 residues. The CDR3 loop reads CASSEAWDRGEETQYF. CDR3 DNA sequence: TGTGCCAGCAGTGAAGCCTGGGACAGGGGGGAAGAGACCCAGTACTTC.

This sequence joins TRBV12-3 or TRBV12-4 and TRBJ2-3, with a tentative D call TRBD2 (5 bases). V shed 5 bases and J shed 2 bases, with 8 bases lying between them. This CDR3 has 13 amino acids. The CDR3: CASSTSYTDTQYF. The CDR3 nucleotides are TGTGCCAGCAGTACTAGTTACACAGATACGCAGTATTTT.

The chain recombines TRBV6-5 with TRBJ1-2; 9 nucleotides line up with TRBD1. This CDR3 region has 15 residues. Germline lookup yields CDR1 MNHEY and CDR2 SVGAGI. The V gene end was trimmed by 5 bases and the J gene end by 3 bases; junction bases not matched to a gene: 7. CDR3 amino acids: CASSRPGQGDYGYTF. The CDR3 DNA follows: TGTGCCAGCAGTCGACCGGGACAGGGCGACTATGGCTACACCTTC.